The sequence of this T cell receptor beta chain was determined in a study of blood T cells in healthy people across ages. The germline V gene encodes CDR1 LGHDT and CDR2 YNNKEL (reference sequence). This CDR3 has 13 amino acids. Sample-barcoded 5' priming and a J-beta primer mix drove a second PCR of roughly 7 to 11 cycles. TCRdb reprocessed the 5' RACE reads via MiXCR and lists one record per CDR3 protein. This table has about 760,000 distinct CDR3 sequences, about 25% appearing once. This sample was also put to use in a study of T cells of mothers and their children.

The rearrangement joins TRBV3-1 to TRBJ2-5; perhaps TRBD1 as D (5 bases). The end of the DNA aligns better with TRBJ2-1, so the J call may be wrong. The receptor comes from a boy younger than 18 in good health. Material for sequencing was blood. The CDR3 nucleotides are TGTGCCAGCAGCCGTAAAGCCGACAGTGAGCAGTTCTTC. Amino acids: CASSRKADSEQFF.